This TCR beta chain was found in a study of blood T cells in healthy people across ages. Notes on the study in general: Among T cells, TCR beta diversity per million cells dropped roughly linearly as age rose.

Combining a sample-barcoded 5' primer with a J-beta primer mix, a second PCR ran for roughly 6 to 12 cycles. A template-switch adaptor containing 12 random nucleotides labeled each cDNA molecule. MiXCR was run by TCRdb on the 5' RACE reads, yielding one entry per CDR3 protein. This table has around 850,000 distinct CDR3 sequences, 35% to 40% appearing once. The germline CDR1 and CDR2 sequences are DFQATT and SNEGSKA (reference sequence). The V and J ends lost 5 bases and 3 bases, in that order; junction bases with no gene match: 4. This CDR3 has 14 residues. This clonotype has just a few counts. The target antigen is unknown.

This sequence joins TRBV20-1 and TRBJ1-5; 10 bases map to TRBD1. Input material: blood. The origin of this receptor is a man aged 18 to 29 in good health. The CDR3 nucleotides read TGCAGTGCTCGCGGGACAGGGGTCAATCAGCCCCAGCATTTT. Its protein is CSARGTGVNQPQHF.